This T cell receptor beta chain was identified during a study of cytomegalovirus exposure and HLA in healthy donors. Study at large: The approximately 110 validation repertoires, a later analysis reported, used the same platform as the roughly 610 first-cohort repertoires. Study findings and constraints: Cytomegalovirus association was listed for roughly 160 TCR beta chains. In the roughly 120 validation repertoires, a later analysis found that first-cohort TCR clusters tended to co-occur.

Remarks on this clone: Its antigen is undetermined.

Assay used: immunoSEQ multiplex PCR; TCRdb lists only in-frame clones, some missing. The profile shows 130,000 or so clones, under 90% of them singletons. The clonotype originates from a man aged 25 to 40 in good health and CMV-seronegative. The material sequenced was PBMCs.

CDR3 region: CASRRLETGGNTEAFF. The CDR3 DNA is TGTGCCAGCAGGCGCCTCGAGACAGGGGGGAACACTGAAGCTTTCTTT. The V call is TRBV27, the J call TRBJ1-1; 9 nucleotides agree with TRBD1. This CDR3 is built from 16 residues. The trim removed 6 bases at V and 1 base at J, leaving 9 bases unmatched. CDR1 MNHEY and CDR2 SMNVEV come from the germline V gene (reference sequence).